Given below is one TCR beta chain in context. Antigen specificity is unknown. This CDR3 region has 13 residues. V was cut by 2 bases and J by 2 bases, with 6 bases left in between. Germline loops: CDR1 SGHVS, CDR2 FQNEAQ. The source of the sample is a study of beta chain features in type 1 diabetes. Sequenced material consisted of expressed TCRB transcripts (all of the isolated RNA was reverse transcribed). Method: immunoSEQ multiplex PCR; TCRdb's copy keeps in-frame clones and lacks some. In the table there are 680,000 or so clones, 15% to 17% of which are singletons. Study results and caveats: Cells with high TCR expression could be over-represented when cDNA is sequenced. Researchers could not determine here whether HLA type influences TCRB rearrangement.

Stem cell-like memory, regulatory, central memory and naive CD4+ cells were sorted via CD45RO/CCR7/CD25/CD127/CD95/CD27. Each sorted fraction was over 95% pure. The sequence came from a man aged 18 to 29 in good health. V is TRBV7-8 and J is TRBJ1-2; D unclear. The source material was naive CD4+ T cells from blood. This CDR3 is CASSLSRNYGYTF. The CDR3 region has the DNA TGTGCCAGCAGCTTATCACGCAACTATGGCTACACCTTC.